This T cell receptor beta chain was captured by sequencing in a study of naive and memory T cell subsets. The CDR3 contains 13 residues. Trimming left V 9 bases short and J 5 bases short, with 15 bases between. CDR1 and CDR2 (germline): SGHDT, YYEEEE. Both TRBC1 and TRBC2 were covered by a beta constant-region primer of two equimolar oligonucleotides. Nested alpha and beta constant-region primers with the SP2 primer drove four PCR rounds on ligated cDNA. From the UMI-ligation and nested PCR reads, TCRdb called clonotypes with MiXCR, one entry per CDR3 protein. The table records under 150,000 distinct CDR3 sequences, approximately 20% of them present only once. This clonotype was found a few times. Its specificity is not known. Regarding the study as a whole: Naive repertoires, especially CD8, held a few larger clonotypes, possibly memory cells re-expressing CD45RA.

Source material: naive CD8+ T cells from blood. This TCR was sampled from a human donor in good health. The genes are TRBV5-6 and TRBJ2-1; D is undetermined. The CDR3, as DNA: TGTGCCACCACCCGAGCATTAAACAATGAGCAGTTCTTC. This sequence encodes CATTRALNNEQFF.